This TCR beta chain was captured in a study of T cells after yellow fever vaccination. On the study more broadly: It was SMART-Seq v4 Ultra Low Input that prepared the fractions with low cell numbers. General study results and limits: A faster peak, day 5 versus 15, was reached by the weaker secondary response.

TCR cDNA was made by 5'RACE template switching, adding a universal primer site and UMIs. One entry per CDR3 protein, called by TCRdb with MiXCR from the 5' RACE reads. The sample has over 45,000 distinct CDR3 sequences, around 6.5% seen once; the top ten hold approximately 41%. CDR1 is PRHDT and CDR2 is FYEKMQ in the germline V gene (reference sequence). The CDR3 is 15 amino acids. With V trimmed by 3 bases and J by 7 bases, 5 bases remained unmatched. About this clonotype itself: Its antigen remains unidentified.

V is TRBV13 and J is TRBJ1-5, with 11 positions matching TRBD1. This specimen consisted of CD8+ T cells sorted from PBMCs, obtained on the day of the first yellow fever vaccination. The source is a man aged 18 to 30 who received the YFV17D yellow fever vaccine. CDR3 bases: TGTGCCAGCAGCTTGGGGGGACAGGGGGGACAGCCCCAGCATTTT. This sequence encodes CASSLGGQGGQPQHF.